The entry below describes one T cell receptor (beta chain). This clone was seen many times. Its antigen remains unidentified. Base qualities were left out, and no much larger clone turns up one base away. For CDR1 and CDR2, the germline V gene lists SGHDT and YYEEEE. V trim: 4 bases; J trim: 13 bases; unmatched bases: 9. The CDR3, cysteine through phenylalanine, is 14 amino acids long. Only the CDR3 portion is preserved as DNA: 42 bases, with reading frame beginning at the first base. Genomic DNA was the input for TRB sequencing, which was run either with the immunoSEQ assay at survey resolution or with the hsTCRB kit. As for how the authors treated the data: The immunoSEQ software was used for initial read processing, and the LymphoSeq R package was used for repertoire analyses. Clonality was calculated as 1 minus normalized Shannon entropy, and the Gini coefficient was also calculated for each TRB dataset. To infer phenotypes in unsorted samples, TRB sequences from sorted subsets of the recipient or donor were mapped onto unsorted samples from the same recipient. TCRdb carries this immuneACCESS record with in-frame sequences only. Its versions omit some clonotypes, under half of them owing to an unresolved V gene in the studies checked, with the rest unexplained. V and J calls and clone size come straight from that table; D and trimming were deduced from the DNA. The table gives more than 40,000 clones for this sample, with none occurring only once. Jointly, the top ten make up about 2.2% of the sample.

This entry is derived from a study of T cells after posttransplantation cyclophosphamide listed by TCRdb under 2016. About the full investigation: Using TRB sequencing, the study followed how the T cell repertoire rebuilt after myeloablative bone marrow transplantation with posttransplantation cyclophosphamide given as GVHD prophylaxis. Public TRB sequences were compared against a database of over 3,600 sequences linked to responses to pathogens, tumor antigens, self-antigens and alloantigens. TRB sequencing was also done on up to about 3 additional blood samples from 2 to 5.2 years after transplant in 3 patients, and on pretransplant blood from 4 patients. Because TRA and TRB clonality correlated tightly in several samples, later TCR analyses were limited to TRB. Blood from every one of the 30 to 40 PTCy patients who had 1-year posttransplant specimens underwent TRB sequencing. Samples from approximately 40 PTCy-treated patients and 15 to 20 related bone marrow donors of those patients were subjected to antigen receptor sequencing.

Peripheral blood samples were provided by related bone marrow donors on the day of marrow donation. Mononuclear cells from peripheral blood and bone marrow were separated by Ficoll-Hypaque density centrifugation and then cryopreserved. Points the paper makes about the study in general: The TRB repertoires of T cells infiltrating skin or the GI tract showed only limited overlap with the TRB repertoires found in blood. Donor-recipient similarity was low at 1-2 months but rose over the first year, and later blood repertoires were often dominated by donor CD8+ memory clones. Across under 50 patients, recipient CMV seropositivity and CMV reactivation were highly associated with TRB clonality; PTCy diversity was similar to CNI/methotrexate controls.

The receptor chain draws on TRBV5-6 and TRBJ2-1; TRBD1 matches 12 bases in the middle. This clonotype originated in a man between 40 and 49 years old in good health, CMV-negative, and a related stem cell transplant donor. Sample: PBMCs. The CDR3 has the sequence CASSARDRGPFQFF. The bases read TGTGCCAGCAGCGCCCGGGACAGGGGGCCATTTCAGTTCTTC.